This TCR beta chain was sequenced in a study of blood T cell repertoires in COVID-19 (dated by TCRdb to the early 2020s). For the study in its entirety: Collaborator samples came from the United States, Italy and Spain and covered acute and convalescent phases of COVID-19. The material from the prospective study consisted of cDNA or gDNA derived from T cells, B-cell-depleted T cells, or PBMCs. Samples were obtained from the ongoing ImmuneRACE study (first 160 participants) and from over 1,000 subjects provided by 6 global collaborators. HLA class I and class II types, where available, came from metadata supplied by the sample provider rather than from assay-based typing. Deeply sampled blood TCRbeta repertoires from subjects exposed to, actively infected with, or recovered from COVID-19 were included in the dataset. The repertoires were released in a freely available public database intended as a resource for research on the immune response to SARS-CoV-2. Sample metadata almost always included a de-identified subject ID, COVID-19 status, age in years and sex. Findings and caveats that apply to the study as a whole: Clinical and demographic metadata were provided uncurated, with the amount varying by source and participant.

TCRbeta CDR3 regions were amplified from genomic DNA using the immunoSEQ Assay, a bias-controlled multiplex PCR. The paper's processing steps were these. The number of nucleated cells in each sample was estimated from the amplification of reference gene primers within the assay. Sequence reads were collapsed and filtered to measure the absolute abundance of every unique TCRbeta CDR3 rearrangement. For each sample, productive Simpson clonality was calculated by taking the square root of Simpson's diversity index across productive rearrangements. TCRdb limited this immuneACCESS table to in-frame rearrangements with V and J called. A share of clones is missing; checked studies link under half to unresolved V genes, and the rest is unexplained. That table is the source of V, J and clone size, and D and trimming were worked out from the DNA. The sample table lists under 110,000 clones, 84% of them with a count of one. Around 15% of the sample belongs to the ten largest clones.

There are 13 amino acids in the CDR3, from cysteine to phenylalanine inclusive. Only the CDR3 DNA stays, 39 bases, in frame from base 1. Trimming removed 3 bases from V and 7 bases from J; the gene matches leave 3 bases unexplained. CDR1 and CDR2, per the germline V gene, are SGDLS and YYNGEE. This clone was observed once. Its antigen is unknown. Qualities for individual bases were not recorded, and no much larger clone is one base off. Whole blood was collected in K2EDTA tubes by collaborating institutions according to the institutions' own protocols. For TCRbeta analysis, collaborator samples were shipped as frozen whole blood, as isolated PBMCs, or as DNA extracted from either sample type.

The sequence was collected from a woman aged 55-75 years with acute or convalescent COVID-19. The chain joins TRBV9 to TRBJ2-1; 8 bases in the junction line up with TRBD2. Sequencing was done on a sample of peripheral blood. The CDR3 loop reads CASSETSVNEQFF. The DNA reads TGTGCCAGCAGCGAGACTAGCGTAAATGAGCAGTTCTTC.